Shown below are 9 T cell receptor beta chains from a single sample sequenced in a study of T-cell reconstitution after alpha-beta-depleted transplantation in children. A library of TCRbeta sequences, prepared with unique molecular identifiers, was generated. TCRdb passed the PCR reads through MiXCR, listing each CDR3 protein once. The repertoire has about 410,000 distinct CDR3 sequences, around 20% of them found once; the top ten carry 3.8%. The sequencing here drew on PBMCs from the stem cell graft donor, taken from the stem cell graft. The receptors originated from a human donor who donated a stem cell graft to a child with acute myeloid leukemia.

This clonotype was found a few times. The chain couples TRBV5-1 to TRBJ2-1, with D perhaps TRBD2 (5 bases). Germline assignment: CDR1 SGHRS and CDR2 YFSETQ. V was cut by 2 bases and J by 5 bases, with 17 bases left in between. CDR3 size: 16 residues. This CDR3 is CASSFPEGGLNNEQFF. DNA of the CDR3: TGCGCCAGCAGCTTCCCAGAGGGCGGGTTGAACAATGAGCAGTTCTTC.

Only one count was recorded for this clonotype. A much larger clone differs from this one at a single base, so this may be a read error. This chain joins TRBV5-1 and TRBJ1-5; D gene ambiguous. This CDR3 comprises 16 residues. Per the germline V gene, CDR1 is SGHRS and CDR2 is YFSETQ. CDR3 sequence (DNA): TGCGCCAGCAGCCCGTCCCCAGGCACTAGCAATCAGCCCCACCATTTT. It translates to CASSPSPGTSNQPHHF.

This clonotype was recorded at least ten times. The chain is built from TRBV7-2 and TRBJ2-7; 8 nucleotides match TRBD1. In germline, CDR1 is SGHTA, CDR2 FQGNSA. With 1 base clipped from V and 4 bases from J, the junction kept 9 bases outside the gene matches. CDR3 length: 16 residues. The CDR3 reads CASSLGWGDRPYEQYF. DNA for the CDR3: TGTGCCAGCAGCTTAGGGTGGGGGGACAGGCCATACGAGCAGTACTTC.

J is TRBJ2-5 and V is TRBV20-1; a weak D match, TRBD1 (6 bases). Trimming stripped 1 base from V and 0 bases from J, with 9 bases between. Germline CDR1 and CDR2: DFQATT and SNEGSKA (reference sequence). The CDR3 totals 14 residues. The CDR3 protein is CSARGGTYQETQYF. CDR3 DNA: TGCAGTGCTAGAGGGGGGACATACCAAGAGACCCAGTACTTC.

This clonotype was seen a handful of times. The J gene is TRBJ2-7, the V gene TRBV7-6; TRBD2 might be the D (6 bases). Germline V gene sequence: CDR1 SGHVS, CDR2 FNYEAQ. V was pared by 5 bases and J by 5 bases, with 13 bases between. The CDR3 sequence is 13 residues long. CDR3 amino acids: CASSPNRLDEQYF. The DNA of the CDR3 is TGTGCCAGCAGCCCGAACCGACTAGACGAGCAGTACTTC.

This clonotype was detected ten times or more. J is TRBJ2-1 and V is TRBV12-3 or TRBV12-4; 10 bases match TRBD1. The J segment lost 8 bases and the V segment lost 4 bases, leaving 8 bases of the junction unmatched. The CDR3 totals 15 residues. This CDR3 reads CASSSKGDRGYEQFF. CDR3 coding DNA: TGTGCCAGCAGTTCCAAGGGGGACAGGGGCTATGAGCAGTTCTTC.

The chain carries TRBV7-9 and TRBJ2-1; the D gene is possibly TRBD1 (5 bases). Trimming left V 5 bases short and J 4 bases short, with 12 bases between. The CDR3 has 14 residues. Germline loops: CDR1 SEHNR, CDR2 FQNEAQ (reference sequence). CDR3 amino acids: CASSKKDSYNEQFF. CDR3 DNA sequence: TGTGCCAGCAGCAAAAAAGACAGTTACAATGAGCAGTTCTTC. The variable domain in full, completed from reference TRBV7-9 and TRBJ2-1, reads DTGVSQNPRHKITKRGQNVTFRCDPISEHNRLYWYRQTLGQGPEFLTYFQNEAQLEKSRLLSDRFSAERPKGSFSTLEIQRTEQGDSAMYLCASSKKDSYNEQFFGPGTRLTVL.

This clonotype has more than one count but fewer than ten. J is TRBJ2-1 and V is TRBV28; D not certain. Trimming shortened V by 7 bases and J by 5 bases, and 9 bases separated the two germline ends. The CDR3 loop spans 12 amino acids. The V gene's germline CDR1 is MDHEN and CDR2 SYDVKM. As DNA, the CDR3 is TGTGCCAGCATTAACAAAAACAATGAGCAGTTCTTC. It encodes CASINKNNEQFF. Filled out from reference TRBV28 and TRBJ2-1, the complete variable domain reads DVKVTQSSRYLVKRTGEKVFLECVQDMDHENMFWYRQDPGLGLRLIYFSYDVKMKEKGDIPEGYSVSREKKERFSLILESASTNQTSMYLCASINKNNEQFFGPGTRLTVL.

The chain combines TRBV20-1 with TRBJ2-1; 8 bases fit TRBD2. Per the germline V gene, CDR1 is DFQATT and CDR2 is SNEGSKA (reference sequence). The CDR3 loop spans 13 amino acids. V was clipped by 4 bases and J by 5 bases; unmatched bases: 4. CDR3 sequence reads: CSANSGRDNEQFF. CDR3 nucleotides: TGCAGTGCTAACTCCGGGAGGGACAATGAGCAGTTCTTC.